The rows below give T cell receptor beta chains drawn from one sample of a study of naive and memory T cell subsets. TCRdb fed the UMI-ligation and nested PCR reads into MiXCR, producing one record per CDR3 protein. The sample includes approximately 150,000 distinct CDR3 sequences, 15% to 25% of them seen just once. Sample: naive CD8+ T cells from blood. The receptor source for this set is a human donor in good health. The CDR3 runs from the conserved cysteine through the conserved F or W.

J: TRBJ1-2; V: TRBV12-3/TRBV12-4; CDR3: CASSDRVMGGYTF
J: TRBJ2-7; V: TRBV27; CDR3: CASSLVASGSSYEQYF
J: TRBJ1-2; V: TRBV6-6; CDR3: CASSYSDSYGYTF
J: TRBJ2-5; V: TRBV19; CDR3: CASSGQGIWETQYF
J: TRBJ2-2; V: TRBV29-1; CDR3: CSAEGLAGGGELFF
J: TRBJ2-7; V: TRBV2; CDR3: CASSEGPGGGYEQYF
J: TRBJ2-1; V: TRBV19; CDR3: CASSISSGTGYNEQFF
J: TRBJ1-1; V: TRBV10-3; CDR3: CASQGLNTEAFF
J: TRBJ2-7; V: TRBV4-1; CDR3: CASSPKDLDGYEQYF
J: TRBJ1-2; V: TRBV5-4; CDR3: CASSPDRVPYTF
J: TRBJ2-1; V: TRBV5-4; CDR3: CASSWGTGGPPQFF
J: TRBJ2-7; V: TRBV6-5; CDR3: CASSPGGTVTYEQYF
J: TRBJ2-7; V: TRBV4-1; CDR3: CASSLLGPEDEQYF
J: TRBJ2-1; V: TRBV29-1; CDR3: CSGGTSGDLHDEQFF
J: TRBJ2-1; V: TRBV10-1; CDR3: CASRRGTEYNEQFF
J: TRBJ1-2; V: TRBV7-9; CDR3: CASSLAEYGYTF
J: TRBJ2-2; V: TRBV5-6; CDR3: CASSYLSGAGELFF
J: TRBJ2-5; V: TRBV7-9; CDR3: CASSWGGQETQYF
J: TRBJ2-1; V: TRBV5-4; CDR3: CASSSGLAGAQDEQFF
J: TRBJ1-1; V: TRBV15; CDR3: CATSRDLGTGDGAFF
J: TRBJ1-1; V: TRBV28; CDR3: CASSLTEFTEAFF
J: TRBJ2-5; V: TRBV14; CDR3: CASSQDLDRYQETQYF
J: TRBJ2-6; V: TRBV9; CDR3: CASKGANVLTF
J: TRBJ2-1; V: TRBV7-9; CDR3: CASRGPGQPNEQFF
J: TRBJ2-3; V: TRBV9; CDR3: CASSDNPGQGMADTQYF
J: TRBJ2-1; V: TRBV12-3/TRBV12-4; CDR3: CASTPLGNEQFF
J: TRBJ1-5; V: TRBV7-8; CDR3: CASSLVWGRGGNQPQHF
J: TRBJ2-1; V: TRBV12-3/TRBV12-4; CDR3: CASSFGSVEQFF
J: TRBJ2-2; V: TRBV5-1; CDR3: CASSQRLEVGGELFF
J: TRBJ2-7; V: TRBV20-1; CDR3: CSARGPRDYSYEQYF
J: TRBJ1-1; V: TRBV6-1; CDR3: CASSYGFTEAFF
J: TRBJ2-1; V: TRBV18; CDR3: CASSPRGAPYNEQFF
J: TRBJ2-2; V: TRBV27; CDR3: CASSLAPGELFF
J: TRBJ2-7; V: TRBV28; CDR3: CASSFGTGTSVAPYEQYF
J: TRBJ2-1; V: TRBV7-9; CDR3: CASTPSELPRPFF
J: TRBJ2-5; V: TRBV25-1; CDR3: CASSEFFWDRNQETQYF
J: TRBJ2-2; V: TRBV28; CDR3: CASSLVGLADGELFF
J: TRBJ2-5; V: TRBV7-9; CDR3: CASSLWIGGAETQYF
J: TRBJ2-1; V: TRBV29-1; CDR3: CSVENQGGLPYEQFF
J: TRBJ2-7; V: TRBV11-2; CDR3: CASSPEANYEGFYEQYF
J: TRBJ2-7; V: TRBV4-1; CDR3: CASSPQLTYEQYF
J: TRBJ1-2; V: TRBV7-9; CDR3: CASSLAGQGYGYTF
J: TRBJ1-5; V: TRBV28; CDR3: CASSLMGGGNQPQHF
J: TRBJ2-3; V: TRBV27; CDR3: CASSSIPTSGRTDTQYF